This passage covers 17 T cell receptor beta chains from one sample sequenced in a study of OX40 agonist ivuxolimab in advanced cancers. Using immunoSEQ multiplex PCR, the repertoire was profiled, and TCRdb retains in-frame clones only, with some absent. The sample records roughly 100,000 clones, about nine tenths being singletons. The source was CD4+ or CD8+ T cells sorted from blood, collected in a trial of the OX40 agonist ivuxolimab. The receptors originated from an adult with an advanced solid tumor such as melanoma, head and neck, liver or kidney cancer.

This chain connects TRBV6-5 to TRBJ2-5, with D possibly TRBD1 on 5 matching bases. The J call is doubtful: the DNA matches TRBJ2-7 better. This CDR3 spans 13 amino acids. CDR1 is MNHEY, CDR2 SVGAGI, per germline. CDR3: CASSEQDSYEQYF. In DNA, the CDR3 is TGTGCCAGCAGTGAACAGGATTCCTACGAGCAGTACTTC.

The chain has TRBV29-1 and TRBJ2-7, with D perhaps matching TRBD2 (6 bases). V was clipped by 1 base and J by 1 base, with 11 bases between them. This CDR3 has 14 residues. Germline V gene data show CDR1 as SQVTM and CDR2 as ANQGSEA. The CDR3: CSVEVGTDSYEQYF. The CDR3 region has the DNA TGCAGCGTTGAAGTTGGGACTGATTCCTACGAGCAGTACTTC.

The chain is built from TRBV30 and TRBJ1-5; D is undetermined. The CDR3 runs 12 residues. Between the trimmed V and J ends, which lost 0 bases and 9 bases, there was a span of 9 bases. Germline CDR1 and CDR2: GTSNPN and SVGIG (reference sequence). The CDR3 is CAWSVVLGPQHF. Written as DNA, the CDR3 is TGTGCCTGGAGTGTAGTACTGGGGCCCCAGCATTTT.

V gene TRBV29-1 combines with J gene TRBJ1-2; D perhaps matches TRBD1 (6 bases). The CDR3 is 13 residues long. The V gene's germline CDR1 is SQVTM and CDR2 ANQGSEA. Deletions cut 0 bases from V and 2 bases from J, with 7 bases between. CDR3 amino acids: CSVEEQGNYGYTF. Written as DNA, the CDR3 is TGCAGCGTTGAAGAACAGGGAAACTATGGCTACACCTTC. Filled out from reference TRBV29-1 and TRBJ1-2, the complete variable domain reads SAVISQKPSRDICQRGTSLTIQCQVDSQVTMMFWYRQQPGQSLTLIATANQGSEATYESGFVIDKFPISRPNLTFSTLTVSNMSPEDSSIYLCSVEEQGNYGYTFGSGTRLTVV.

This clone came up a few times. This chain links TRBV5-1 with TRBJ1-4; 7 positions match TRBD1. Unmatched junction bases numbered 12, after V lost 4 bases and J lost 0 bases. CDR3 length: 18 residues. Germline assignment: CDR1 SGHRS and CDR2 YFSETQ. CDR3 loop: CASSLTGRTIATNEKLFF. CDR3 coding DNA: TGCGCCAGCAGCCTGACAGGGAGGACCATTGCAACTAATGAAAAACTGTTTTTT.

This rearrangement joins TRBV30 to TRBJ1-6; D remains unclear. In germline, CDR1 is GTSNPN, CDR2 SVGIG (reference sequence). With 2 bases removed from V and 7 bases from J, the gap between germline ends came to 15 bases. This CDR3 is built from 15 residues. The CDR3, as DNA: TGTGCCTGGAGTAATCCAATCCGAGGCAATTCACCCCTCCACTTT. Protein sequence: CAWSNPIRGNSPLHF.

The chain joins TRBV4-1 to TRBJ1-1; D is perhaps TRBD1 (6 bases). CDR3 length equals 16 residues. With 1 base removed from V and 1 base from J, the gap between germline ends came to 13 bases. CDR1 is MGHRA and CDR2 is YSYEKL in the germline V gene. CDR3 bases: TGCGCCAGCAGCCAAGTAGGCCCGGGACAGAACACTGAAGCTTTCTTT. Protein sequence: CASSQVGPGQNTEAFF.

The rearrangement joins TRBV18 to TRBJ1-1, with D possibly being TRBD1 (5 bases). This CDR3 has 15 amino acids. The V gene lost 3 bases and the J gene lost 3 bases, with 14 bases spanning the gap. Germline CDR1 KGHSH, CDR2 LQKENI. CDR3 sequence reads: CASSPQGIRDTEAFF. CDR3 nucleotide sequence: TGTGCCAGCTCACCTCAGGGAATTAGGGACACTGAAGCTTTCTTT.

The chain uses TRBV11-2 and TRBJ1-1; D is uncertain. The CDR3 consists of 13 residues. Trimming removed 1 base at V and 2 bases at J, with 5 bases between. CDR1 is SGHAT and CDR2 is FQNNGV in the germline V gene. The CDR3 reads CASSLGFNTEAFF. CDR3 DNA: TGTGCCAGCAGCTTAGGGTTTAACACTGAAGCTTTCTTT. Based on the CDR3 plus reference TRBV11-2 and TRBJ1-1, the full variable domain is EAGVAQSPRYKIIEKRQSVAFWCNPISGHATLYWYQQILGQGPKLLIQFQNNGVVDDSQLPKDRFSAERLKGVDSTLKIQPAKLEDSAVYLCASSLGFNTEAFFGQGTRLTVV.

The rearrangement links TRBV25-1 to TRBJ1-2, with D unclear. Trimming took off 5 bases at V and 8 bases at J, with 21 bases between the two ends. The CDR3 length is 15 residues. Germline values: CDR1 MGHDK, CDR2 SYGVNS. CDR3 bases: TGTGCCAGCAGTCCCCCTGTGGTCCGAGGAGGAGGCTACACCTTC. Protein: CASSPPVVRGGGYTF.

This clone was recorded only once. This chain joins TRBV7-2 and TRBJ1-5; TRBD1 might be the D (6 bases). In germline, CDR1 is SGHTA, CDR2 FQGNSA. CDR3 length: 15 residues. The V end lost 0 bases, the J end lost 6 bases, and 12 bases lay between the germline ends. CDR3 in DNA: TGTGCCAGCAGCTTAGCTGGGGGGCAGCTTCAGCCCCAGCATTTT. Its protein product is CASSLAGGQLQPQHF.

J is TRBJ2-7 and V is TRBV5-4; D remains ambiguous. CDR1 SGHNT and CDR2 YYREEE come from the germline V gene (reference sequence). Trimming stripped 0 bases from V and 4 bases from J, with 5 bases between. The CDR3 runs 12 residues. The CDR3 DNA reads TGTGCCAGCAGCTTGGACAGATACGAGCAGTACTTC. This encodes CASSLDRYEQYF.

The genes are TRBV9 and TRBJ2-2; no clear D gene. The CDR3 contains 13 residues. Per the germline V gene, CDR1 is SGDLS and CDR2 is YYNGEE. Deletions cut 0 bases from V and 5 bases from J, with 5 bases between. The CDR3 sequence is CASSVGWTGELFF. The CDR3 nucleotides are TGTGCCAGCAGCGTAGGGTGGACCGGGGAGCTGTTTTTT. Looking up the rest from reference TRBV9 and TRBJ2-2 gives the full variable domain: DSGVTQTPKHLITATGQRVTLRCSPRSGDLSVYWYQQSLDQGLQFLIQYYNGEERAKGNILERFSAQQFPDLHSELNLSSLELGDSALYFCASSVGWTGELFFGEGSRLTVL.

The chain joins TRBV5-6 to TRBJ1-1; 8 nucleotides match TRBD1. There are 14 residues in the CDR3. Germline V CDR1 and CDR2: SGHDT, YYEEEE. V shed 5 bases, J shed 1 base, and the junction held 4 bases outside the gene matches. The CDR3 protein is CASRGQGGNTEAFF. The CDR3 DNA sequence: TGTGCCAGCAGAGGACAGGGTGGGAACACTGAAGCTTTCTTT.

V and J are TRBV15 and TRBJ2-7, with 11 bases matching TRBD2. From germline, CDR1 is LNHNV and CDR2 YYDKDF (reference sequence). This CDR3 has 14 amino acids. The ends lost 6 bases at V and 5 bases at J; junction bases unmatched: 6. CDR3 in amino acids: CATSSGGAPDEQYF. The CDR3 nucleotides are TGTGCCACCAGTAGCGGGGGGGCCCCCGACGAGCAGTACTTC.

The chain has TRBV18 and TRBJ1-5; D is perhaps TRBD1 (6 bases). V shed 5 bases and J shed 0 bases, with 11 bases lying between them. Germline V gene data show CDR1 as KGHSH and CDR2 as LQKENI. CDR3 length: 15 amino acids. The CDR3 reads CASSSDSNSNQPQHF. For the CDR3, the DNA is TGTGCCAGCTCATCGGACAGCAATAGCAATCAGCCCCAGCATTTT.

The V and J genes are TRBV5-1 and TRBJ2-7, with D unclear. Trimming took off 7 bases at V and 1 base at J, with 15 bases between the two ends. CDR3 length: 14 residues. In germline, CDR1 is SGHRS, CDR2 YFSETQ. The CDR3 nucleotides are TGCGCCAGCCGGGCTGATCAGGCGTCCTACGAGCAGTACTTC. Translation gives CASRADQASYEQYF.